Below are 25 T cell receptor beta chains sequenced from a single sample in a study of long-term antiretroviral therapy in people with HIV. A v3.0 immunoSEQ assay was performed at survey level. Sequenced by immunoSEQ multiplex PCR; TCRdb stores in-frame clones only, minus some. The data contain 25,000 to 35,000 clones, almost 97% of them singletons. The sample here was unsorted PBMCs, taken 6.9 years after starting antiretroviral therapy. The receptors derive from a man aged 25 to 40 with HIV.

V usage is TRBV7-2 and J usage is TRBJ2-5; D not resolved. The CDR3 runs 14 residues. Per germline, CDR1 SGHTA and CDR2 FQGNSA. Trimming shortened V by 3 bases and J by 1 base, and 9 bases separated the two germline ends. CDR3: CASSLGWSQETQYF. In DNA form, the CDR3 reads TGTGCCAGCAGCTTGGGCTGGTCCCAAGAGACCCAGTACTTC.

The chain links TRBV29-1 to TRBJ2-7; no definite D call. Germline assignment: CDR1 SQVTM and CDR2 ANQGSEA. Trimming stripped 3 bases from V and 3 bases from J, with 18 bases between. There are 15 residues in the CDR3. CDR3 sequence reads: CSVEGLTGLNYEQYF. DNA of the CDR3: TGCAGCGTTGAGGGTTTAACGGGCTTGAACTACGAGCAGTACTTC.

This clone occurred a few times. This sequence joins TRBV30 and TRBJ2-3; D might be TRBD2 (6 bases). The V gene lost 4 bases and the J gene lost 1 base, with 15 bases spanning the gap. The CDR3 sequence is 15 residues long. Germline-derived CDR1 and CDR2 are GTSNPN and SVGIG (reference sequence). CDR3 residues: CAWMIGSGGTDTQYF. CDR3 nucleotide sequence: TGTGCCTGGATGATCGGGAGCGGAGGCACAGATACGCAGTATTTT.

CDR3 loop: CASSEGAGAGEKLFF. CDR3 in DNA: TGTGCCAGCAGCGAGGGGGCGGGGGCCGGTGAAAAACTGTTTTTT. V gene TRBV9 combines with J gene TRBJ1-4; 7 bases agree with TRBD1. Germline trimming cut 3 bases from V and 7 bases from J; bases unmatched to any gene: 9. This CDR3 comprises 15 residues. Per the germline V gene, CDR1 is SGDLS and CDR2 is YYNGEE. Complete variable domain (other parts from reference TRBV9 and TRBJ1-4): DSGVTQTPKHLITATGQRVTLRCSPRSGDLSVYWYQQSLDQGLQFLIQYYNGEERAKGNILERFSAQQFPDLHSELNLSSLELGDSALYFCASSEGAGAGEKLFFGSGTQLSVL.

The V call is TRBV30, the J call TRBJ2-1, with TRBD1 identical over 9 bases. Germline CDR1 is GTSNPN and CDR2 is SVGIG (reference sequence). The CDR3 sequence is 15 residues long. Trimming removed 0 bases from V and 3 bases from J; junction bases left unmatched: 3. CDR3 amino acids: CAWSVLGQGYNEQFF. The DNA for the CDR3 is TGTGCCTGGAGTGTACTGGGACAGGGCTACAATGAGCAGTTCTTC.

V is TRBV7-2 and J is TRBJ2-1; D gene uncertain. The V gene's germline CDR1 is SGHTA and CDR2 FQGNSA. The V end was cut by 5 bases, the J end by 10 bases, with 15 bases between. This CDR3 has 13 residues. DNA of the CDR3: TGTGCCAGCAGCCCCCGAAGGACCGAGGAGCAGTTCTTC. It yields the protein CASSPRRTEEQFF.

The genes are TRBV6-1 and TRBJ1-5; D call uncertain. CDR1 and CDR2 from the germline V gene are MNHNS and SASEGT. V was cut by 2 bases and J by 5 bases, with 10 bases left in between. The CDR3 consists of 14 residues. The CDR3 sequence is CASSESVGYQPQHF. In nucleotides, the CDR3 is TGTGCCAGCAGTGAAAGCGTCGGATATCAGCCCCAGCATTTT.

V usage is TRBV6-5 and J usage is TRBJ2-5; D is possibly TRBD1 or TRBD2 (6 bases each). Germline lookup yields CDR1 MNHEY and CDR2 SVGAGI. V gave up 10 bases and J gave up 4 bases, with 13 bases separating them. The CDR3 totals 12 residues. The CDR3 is CATRDTGETQYF. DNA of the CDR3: TGTGCCACGCGGGACACAGGAGAGACCCAGTACTTC.

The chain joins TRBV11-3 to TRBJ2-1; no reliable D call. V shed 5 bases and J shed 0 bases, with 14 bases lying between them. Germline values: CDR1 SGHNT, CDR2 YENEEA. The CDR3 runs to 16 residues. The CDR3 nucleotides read TGTGCCAGCAGCCCGGTCTATCCGAGCTCCTACAATGAGCAGTTCTTC. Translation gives CASSPVYPSSYNEQFF.

The CDR3 DNA follows: TGTGCCAGTAGTATCGGGGGGCCAGGGGAGCTGTTTTTT. Translation: CASSIGGPGELFF. The J gene is TRBJ2-2, the V gene TRBV19, with TRBD2 as a possible D gene (7 bases). This CDR3 is 13 amino acids long. V lost 3 bases, J lost 8 bases, and 10 bases lay in between. Germline CDR1 and CDR2: LNHDA and SQIVND (reference sequence).

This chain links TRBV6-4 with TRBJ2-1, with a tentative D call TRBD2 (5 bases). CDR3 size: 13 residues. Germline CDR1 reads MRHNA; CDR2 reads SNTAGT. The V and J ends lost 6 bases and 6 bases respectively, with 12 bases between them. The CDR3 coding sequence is TGTGCCAGCAGCCCCGGACTTACCAATGAGCAGTTCTTC. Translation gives CASSPGLTNEQFF.

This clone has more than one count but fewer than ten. The CDR3, as DNA: TGCGCCAGCAGCCAAGATCGCGGGGAAAAACTGTTTTTT. It encodes CASSQDRGEKLFF. The gene calls are TRBV4-3 and TRBJ1-4; D gene uncertain. The length of the CDR3 is 13 residues. Trimming took off 0 bases at V and 8 bases at J, with 7 bases between the two ends. CDR1 and CDR2 from the germline V gene are LGHNA and YSLEER.

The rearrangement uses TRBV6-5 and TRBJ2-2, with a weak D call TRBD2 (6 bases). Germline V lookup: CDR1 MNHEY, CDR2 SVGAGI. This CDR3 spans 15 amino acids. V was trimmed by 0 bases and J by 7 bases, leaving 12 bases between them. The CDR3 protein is CASSYSTRDGGELFF. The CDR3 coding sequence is TGTGCCAGCAGTTACTCGACTAGGGATGGCGGGGAGCTGTTTTTT.

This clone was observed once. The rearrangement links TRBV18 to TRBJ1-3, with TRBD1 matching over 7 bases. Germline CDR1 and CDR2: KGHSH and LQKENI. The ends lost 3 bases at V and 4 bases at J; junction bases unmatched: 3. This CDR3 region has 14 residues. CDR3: CASSPTGSGNTIYF. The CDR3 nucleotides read TGTGCCAGCTCACCGACAGGGTCAGGAAACACCATATATTTT. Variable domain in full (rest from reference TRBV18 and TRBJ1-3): NAGVMQNPRHLVRRRGQEARLRCSPMKGHSHVYWYRQLPEEGLKFMVYLQKENIIDESGMPKERFSAEFPKEGPSILRIQQVVRGDSAAYFCASSPTGSGNTIYFGEGSWLTVV.

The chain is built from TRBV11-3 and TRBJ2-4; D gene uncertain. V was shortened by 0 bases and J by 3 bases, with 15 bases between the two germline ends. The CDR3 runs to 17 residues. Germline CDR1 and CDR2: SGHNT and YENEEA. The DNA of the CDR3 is TGTGCCAGCAGCTTAGACGGCCCAGTGAAGGGCAAAAACATTCAGTACTTC. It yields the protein CASSLDGPVKGKNIQYF.

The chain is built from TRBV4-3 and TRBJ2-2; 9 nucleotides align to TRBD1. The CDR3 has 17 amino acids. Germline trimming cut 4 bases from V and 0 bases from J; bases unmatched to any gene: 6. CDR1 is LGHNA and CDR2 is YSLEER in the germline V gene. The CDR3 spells CASSLGTGRPNTGELFF. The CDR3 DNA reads TGCGCCAGCAGCCTCGGGACAGGGCGACCGAACACCGGGGAGCTGTTTTTT.

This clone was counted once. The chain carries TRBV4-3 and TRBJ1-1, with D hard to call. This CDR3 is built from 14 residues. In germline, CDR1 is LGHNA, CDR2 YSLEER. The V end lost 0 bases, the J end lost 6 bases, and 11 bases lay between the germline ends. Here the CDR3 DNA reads TGCGCCAGCAGCCAAGATAAGAGATCTTCTGAAGCTTTCTTT. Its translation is CASSQDKRSSEAFF.

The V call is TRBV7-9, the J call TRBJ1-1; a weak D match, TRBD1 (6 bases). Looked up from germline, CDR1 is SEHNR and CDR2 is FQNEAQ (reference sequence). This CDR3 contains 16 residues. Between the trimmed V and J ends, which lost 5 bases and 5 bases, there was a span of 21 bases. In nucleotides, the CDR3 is TGTGCCAGCAGCATCGACAGTTTTGTAGGGGGAACTGAAGCTTTCTTT. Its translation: CASSIDSFVGGTEAFF.

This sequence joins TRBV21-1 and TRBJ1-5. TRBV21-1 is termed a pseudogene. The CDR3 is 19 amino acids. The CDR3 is CASSKVGVTTIYSNQPQHF. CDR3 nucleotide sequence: TGTGCCAGCAGCAAAGTGGGGGTAACGACCATATATAGCAATCAGCCCCAGCATTTT.

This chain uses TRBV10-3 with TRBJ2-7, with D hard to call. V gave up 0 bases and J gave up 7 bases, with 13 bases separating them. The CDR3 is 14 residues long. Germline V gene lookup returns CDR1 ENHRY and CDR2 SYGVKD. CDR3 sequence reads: CAISESESPWEQYF. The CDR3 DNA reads TGTGCCATCAGTGAGTCGGAATCCCCTTGGGAGCAGTACTTC.

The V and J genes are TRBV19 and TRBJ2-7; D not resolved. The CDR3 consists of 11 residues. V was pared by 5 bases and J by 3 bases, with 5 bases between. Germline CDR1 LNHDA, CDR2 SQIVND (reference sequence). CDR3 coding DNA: TGTGCCAGTAGTTCAGGCTACGAGCAGTACTTC. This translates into CASSSGYEQYF.

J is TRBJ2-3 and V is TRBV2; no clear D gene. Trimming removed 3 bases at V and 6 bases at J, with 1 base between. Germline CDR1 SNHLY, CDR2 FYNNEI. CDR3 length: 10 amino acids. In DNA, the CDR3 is TGTGCCAGCAGTGAGGATACGCAGTATTTT. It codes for CASSEDTQYF.

CDR3 sequence (DNA): TGTGCCAGCAGTTTGGAGGGCCCCAATCAGCCCCAGCATTTT. Translating gives CASSLEGPNQPQHF. V and J are TRBV6-5 and TRBJ1-5; D gene uncertain. V lost 4 bases and J lost 3, with 10 bases in between. Looked up from germline, CDR1 is MNHEY and CDR2 is SVGAGI. The CDR3 is 14 residues long.

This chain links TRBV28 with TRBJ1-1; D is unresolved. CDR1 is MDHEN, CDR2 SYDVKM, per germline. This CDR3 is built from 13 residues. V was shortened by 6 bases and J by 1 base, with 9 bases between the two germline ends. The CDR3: CASSPPGNTEAFF. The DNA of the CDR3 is TGTGCCAGCAGCCCGCCCGGGAACACTGAAGCTTTCTTT.

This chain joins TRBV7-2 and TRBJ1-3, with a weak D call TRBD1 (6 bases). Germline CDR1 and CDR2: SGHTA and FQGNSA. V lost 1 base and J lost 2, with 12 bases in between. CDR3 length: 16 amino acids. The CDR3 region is CASSLVGGQAGNTIYF. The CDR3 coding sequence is TGTGCCAGCAGCTTAGTGGGGGGACAAGCTGGAAACACCATATATTTT.